This TCR beta chain was found in a study of OX40 agonist ivuxolimab in advanced cancers. Regarding the study as a whole: On average, CD8+ T cells showed a greater number of expanded clones than CD4+.

The CDR3 spans 14 residues. Germline assignment: CDR1 KGHSH and CDR2 LQKENI. V was clipped by 2 bases and J by 5 bases, with 9 bases between them. Sequenced by immunoSEQ multiplex PCR; TCRdb stores in-frame clones only, minus some. This sample has about 67,000 clones, with 70% to 90% found just once. Notes on this clone: What it recognizes is unknown.

This chain uses TRBV18 with TRBJ2-2; possibly TRBD2 for D (6 bases). The specimen comprised CD4+ or CD8+ T cells sorted from blood, sampled in a trial of the OX40 agonist ivuxolimab. This receptor was taken from an adult with an advanced solid tumor such as melanoma, head and neck, liver or kidney cancer. The chain's CDR3 is CASSPSRGTGELFF. The CDR3 DNA is TGTGCCAGCTCACCAAGTCGGGGGACCGGGGAGCTGTTTTTT.